These 14 T cell receptor beta chains share one sample of origin, sequenced in a study of neurological immune-mediated disorders. TCRdb passed the 5' RACE reads through MiXCR, listing each CDR3 protein once. Of about 70,000 distinct CDR3 sequences listed, more than 3% were seen once; the top ten hold more than 4%. The sample was PBMCs. These receptors were taken from a woman in her forties or fifties with multiple sclerosis.

This clonotype was seen repeatedly, ten times or more. The genes are TRBV5-1 and TRBJ2-3; 8 bases map to TRBD2. The CDR3 totals 14 residues. The trim removed 4 bases at V and 4 bases at J, leaving 5 bases unmatched. CDR1 is SGHRS and CDR2 is YFSETQ in the germline V gene. The CDR3, as DNA: TGCGCCAGCAGCGACGAGACTAGCGCAGATACGCAGTATTTT. Amino acid sequence: CASSDETSADTQYF.

There are many counts of this clonotype. The CDR3 DNA reads TGCGCCAGCAGCTTAGTCGGGGTGATGAACACTGAAGCTTTCTTT. Translated, it gives CASSLVGVMNTEAFF. J is TRBJ1-1 and V is TRBV5-1; no clear D. Germline V gives CDR1 SGHRS, CDR2 YFSETQ. The CDR3 extends over 15 amino acids. V was trimmed by 2 bases and J by 0 bases, leaving 11 bases between them.

This clonotype has ten or more counts. The gene calls are TRBV2 and TRBJ1-1; TRBD1 matches at 9 bases. Per the germline V gene, CDR1 is SNHLY and CDR2 is FYNNEI. The trim removed 2 bases at V and 8 bases at J, leaving 6 bases unmatched. CDR3 length: 14 residues. The chain's CDR3 is CASSERGTGPEAFF. The CDR3, as DNA: TGTGCCAGCAGTGAAAGGGGGACAGGGCCCGAAGCTTTCTTT.

This clonotype was observed at least ten times. The J gene is TRBJ2-3, the V gene TRBV6-1; D possibly matches TRBD1 or TRBD2 (6 bases each). The CDR3 has 15 residues. Germline lookup yields CDR1 MNHNS and CDR2 SASEGT. The ends were cut back, 2 bases at V and 4 bases at J, with 13 bases in the middle. As DNA, the CDR3 is TGTGCCAGCAGTGAACGGGGGCTCAGGCCAGATACGCAGTATTTT. It encodes CASSERGLRPDTQYF.

At least ten counts were recorded for this clonotype. The chain links TRBV4-2 to TRBJ2-1, with TRBD2 matching 9 bases. The CDR3 contains 16 residues. Trimming cost V 0 bases and J 4 bases; bases outside gene matches: 4. Germline V gene data show CDR1 as LGHNA and CDR2 as YNFKEQ. The CDR3 nucleotides are TGTGCCAGCAGCCAAGAGAGACTAGCGGTATACAATGAGCAGTTCTTC. Translation gives CASSQERLAVYNEQFF.

This clonotype occurred many times. The J gene is TRBJ1-1, the V gene TRBV7-9; D possibly corresponds to TRBD1 (5 bases). Trimming shortened V by 7 bases and J by 8 bases, and 14 bases separated the two germline ends. CDR3 length equals 12 residues. Germline V gene lookup returns CDR1 SEHNR and CDR2 FQNEAQ (reference sequence). In nucleotides, the CDR3 is TGTGCCAGCAAGGCAGGGCTGGCGGAAGCTTTCTTT. Amino acids: CASKAGLAEAFF.

This clonotype was found many times. The chain recombines TRBV20-1 with TRBJ1-5; TRBD1 matches 10 bases. With V trimmed by 2 bases and J by 5 bases, 6 bases remained unmatched. The CDR3 has 15 amino acids. CDR1 is DFQATT and CDR2 is SNEGSKA in the germline V gene (reference sequence). The CDR3 here is CSARQTGGPDQPQHF. Here the CDR3 DNA reads TGCAGTGCTAGACAGACAGGGGGCCCCGATCAGCCCCAGCATTTT.

This clonotype is medium-sized in the sample. The chain couples TRBV7-9 to TRBJ1-1; D is possibly TRBD1 (6 bases). Germline CDR1 SEHNR, CDR2 FQNEAQ (reference sequence). The CDR3 consists of 16 residues. V gave up 6 bases and J gave up 1 base, with 18 bases separating them. CDR3 sequence reads: CASRLSGGQGNTEAFF. DNA of the CDR3: TGTGCCAGCAGACTCTCCGGGGGGCAGGGGAACACTGAAGCTTTCTTT.

This clonotype occurred many times. The chain uses TRBV4-1 and TRBJ2-1; 8 bases match TRBD2. The length of the CDR3 is 17 residues. The junction had 13 bases not matched to a gene; V was cut back by 2 bases and J by 7 bases. Germline-derived CDR1 and CDR2 are MGHRA and YSYEKL. This CDR3 is CASSQILGAGAGNEQFF. The CDR3 DNA sequence: TGCGCCAGCAGCCAAATCCTCGGAGCGGGAGCAGGGAATGAGCAGTTCTTC.

CDR3 sequence reads: CASSYSPWGVHTEAFF. The CDR3 region has the DNA TGTGCCAGCAGTTACTCGCCTTGGGGGGTGCACACTGAAGCTTTCTTT. The V and J genes are TRBV6-2 or TRBV6-3 and TRBJ1-1; tentative D call: TRBD1 (5 bases). V gave up 0 bases and J gave up 3 bases, with 14 bases separating them. This CDR3 comprises 16 residues. In germline, CDR1 is MNHEY, CDR2 SVGEGT.

This clonotype was counted ten times or more. This rearrangement joins TRBV10-3 to TRBJ2-1; unclear D gene. The CDR3 runs to 14 residues. Germline loops: CDR1 ENHRY, CDR2 SYGVKD. V was cut by 7 bases and J by 3 bases, with 13 bases left in between. Here the CDR3 DNA reads TGTGCCATCACTCGGTCCTTGGACTACAATGAGCAGTTCTTC. As protein: CAITRSLDYNEQFF.

This clonotype was seen at least ten times. The V and J genes are TRBV20-1 and TRBJ2-5; TRBD2 matches 8 bases. From germline, CDR1 is DFQATT and CDR2 SNEGSKA (reference sequence). The CDR3 spans 14 residues. V lost 5 bases to trimming and J lost 4 bases; unmatched junction nucleotides: 9. CDR3 sequence (DNA): TGCAGTGCTGGTTTCTATGGACTAGCAGAGACCCAGTACTTC. This sequence encodes CSAGFYGLAETQYF.

This clonotype was found many times. V is TRBV7-2 and J is TRBJ2-3; tentatively, D is TRBD1 (5 bases). Trimming shortened V by 5 bases and J by 1 base, and 16 bases separated the two germline ends. From germline, CDR1 is SGHTA and CDR2 FQGNSA. The CDR3 has 16 amino acids. The CDR3 DNA reads TGTGCCAGCAGCCTGGCGTTTGGGGCGGGCACAGATACGCAGTATTTT. Protein product: CASSLAFGAGTDTQYF.

Many counts were recorded for this clonotype. The chain joins TRBV7-9 to TRBJ2-1; 7 bases align to TRBD2. Germline lookup yields CDR1 SEHNR and CDR2 FQNEAQ (reference sequence). CDR3 length equals 16 residues. V trimming: 5 bases; J trimming: 6 bases; junction bases outside the gene matches: 13. In nucleotides, the CDR3 is TGTGCCAGCAGCCTTCAGACCCTAACGGGGGGCAATGAGCAGTTCTTC. This codes for CASSLQTLTGGNEQFF.